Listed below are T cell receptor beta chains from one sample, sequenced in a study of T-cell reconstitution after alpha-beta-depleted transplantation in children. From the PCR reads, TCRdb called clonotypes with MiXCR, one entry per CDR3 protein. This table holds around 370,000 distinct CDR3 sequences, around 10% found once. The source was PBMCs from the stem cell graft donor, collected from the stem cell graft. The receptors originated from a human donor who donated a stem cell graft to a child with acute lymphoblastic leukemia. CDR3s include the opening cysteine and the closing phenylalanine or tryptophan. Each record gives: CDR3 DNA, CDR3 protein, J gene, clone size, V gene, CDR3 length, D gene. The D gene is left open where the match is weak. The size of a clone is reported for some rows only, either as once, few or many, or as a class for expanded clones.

CDR3nt: TGTGCCAGCAGGCTAGCGGTGGGGGATACGCAGTATTTT
CDR3aa: CASRLAVGDTQYF
j_gene: TRBJ2-3
abundance: .
v_gene: TRBV6-2/TRBV6-3
len: 13
d_gene: TRBD2

CDR3nt: TGCGCCAGCAGCCCTGAGGGGGCAGTTACTGAAAAACTGTTTTTT
CDR3aa: CASSPEGAVTEKLFF
j_gene: TRBJ1-4
abundance: few
v_gene: TRBV4-1
len: 15
d_gene: TRBD1

CDR3nt: TGCAGTGCTAGAGGATTGGGGCAGGGCCTCACAGATACGCAGTATTTT
CDR3aa: CSARGLGQGLTDTQYF
j_gene: TRBJ2-3
abundance: few
v_gene: TRBV20-1
len: 16
d_gene: .

CDR3nt: TGTGCCAGCAGCTTGATATCTAGCGTAAGCAATGAGCAGTTCTTC
CDR3aa: CASSLISSVSNEQFF
j_gene: TRBJ2-1
abundance: .
v_gene: TRBV5-8
len: 15
d_gene: .

CDR3nt: TGCGCCAGCAGGCCGATGTTGGATCCGAACACTGAAGCTTTCTTT
CDR3aa: CASRPMLDPNTEAFF
j_gene: TRBJ1-1
abundance: .
v_gene: TRBV5-1
len: 15
d_gene: .

CDR3nt: TGCAGTGGCGCCAGGGCCCTCCTCTCAGATACGCAGTATTTT
CDR3aa: CSGARALLSDTQYF
j_gene: TRBJ2-3
abundance: few
v_gene: TRBV20-1
len: 14
d_gene: .

CDR3nt: TGTGCCAGCAGCCAAGATGGACTCTCTGGGGCCAACGTCCTGACTTTC
CDR3aa: CASSQDGLSGANVLTF
j_gene: TRBJ2-6
abundance: many
v_gene: TRBV4-2
len: 16
d_gene: .

CDR3nt: TGTGCCAGCAGTCCACAGAGCTCCTATAATTCACCCCTCCACTTT
CDR3aa: CASSPQSSYNSPLHF
j_gene: TRBJ1-6
abundance: .
v_gene: TRBV12-3/TRBV12-4
len: 15
d_gene: .

CDR3nt: TGTGCCACCAGCGCCGGGGTACGGGAGACCCAGTACTTC
CDR3aa: CATSAGVRETQYF
j_gene: TRBJ2-5
abundance: few
v_gene: TRBV15
len: 13
d_gene: .

CDR3nt: TGTGCCAGCAGCCGGGATCGTGATGAAAAACTGTTTTTT
CDR3aa: CASSRDRDEKLFF
j_gene: TRBJ1-4
abundance: few
v_gene: TRBV7-8
len: 13
d_gene: .

CDR3nt: TGTGCCAGCAGTTTCACGGTGGGGGAAAAACTGTTTTTT
CDR3aa: CASSFTVGEKLFF
j_gene: TRBJ1-4
abundance: .
v_gene: TRBV12-3/TRBV12-4
len: 13
d_gene: .

CDR3nt: TGCGCCAGCAGCTTTGCTAGCGGGATCCCGGGGGGTGAGCAGTTCTTC
CDR3aa: CASSFASGIPGGEQFF
j_gene: TRBJ2-1
abundance: .
v_gene: TRBV5-1
len: 16
d_gene: TRBD2

CDR3nt: TGTGCCAGCAGCCTAGAGGGGTTCACAGATACGCAGTATTTT
CDR3aa: CASSLEGFTDTQYF
j_gene: TRBJ2-3
abundance: many
v_gene: TRBV7-3
len: 14
d_gene: .

CDR3nt: TGTGCCAGTAGTATCACGGGGGCGCGCAATCAGCCCCAGCATTTT
CDR3aa: CASSITGARNQPQHF
j_gene: TRBJ1-5
abundance: .
v_gene: TRBV19
len: 15
d_gene: .

CDR3nt: TGTGCCAGCAGCTTGACTAGCGGGAGGGCCTATGTCAATGAGCAGTTCTTC
CDR3aa: CASSLTSGRAYVNEQFF
j_gene: TRBJ2-1
abundance: many
v_gene: TRBV7-2
len: 17
d_gene: TRBD2